This TCR beta chain stems from a study of read filtering for tumor transcriptome and immune sequencing. Overall study: The cohort had about 16 men and over twelve women aged roughly 40 to 80, mean around 66 years. Per sample, TCR-region reads ranged about 4.05 to 10.27 million by IR-seq, 85 to 1273 by RNA-seq. Whole-study findings and limits: The CD138-negative fraction was mixed bone marrow immune cells, not pure T cells.

Deletions cut 0 bases from V and 4 bases from J, with 15 bases between. This CDR3 contains 16 residues. Germline CDR1 is LGHNA and CDR2 is YNFKEQ. This clonotype showed up many times. The antigen remains undetermined. From 300 to 400 ng of RNA, a library with molecular barcoded alpha/delta and beta/gamma adaptors was made. TCRdb redid the calling of the reads with MiXCR, one entry per CDR3 protein. Here the sample spans 19,000 or so distinct CDR3 sequences, around 20% being singletons. At the time of active disease, bone marrow was collected from every patient. Sequences were obtained from a population of CD138-negative cells sorted from bone marrow. The chain joins TRBV4-2 to TRBJ1-2; D not certain. The TCR originated in a donor at least 40 years old with multiple myeloma. The CDR3 DNA is TGTGCCAGCAGCCAAGATCCTCAAAGAGAGTTCTATGGCTACACCTTC. Translating gives CASSQDPQREFYGYTF.